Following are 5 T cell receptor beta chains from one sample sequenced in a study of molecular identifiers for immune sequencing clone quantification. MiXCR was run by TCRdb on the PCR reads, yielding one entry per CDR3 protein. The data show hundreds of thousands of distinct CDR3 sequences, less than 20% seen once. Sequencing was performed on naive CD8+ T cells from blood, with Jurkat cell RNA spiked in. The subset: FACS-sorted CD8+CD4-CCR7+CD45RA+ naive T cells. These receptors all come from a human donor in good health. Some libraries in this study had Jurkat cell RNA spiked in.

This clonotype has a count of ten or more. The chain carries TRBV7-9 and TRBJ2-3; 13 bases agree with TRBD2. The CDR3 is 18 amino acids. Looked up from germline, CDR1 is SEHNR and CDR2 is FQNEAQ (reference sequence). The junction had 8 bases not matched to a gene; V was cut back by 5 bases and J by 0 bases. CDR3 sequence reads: CASSVRLAGGSSTDTQYF. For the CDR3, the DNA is TGTGCCAGCAGCGTGCGACTAGCGGGGGGCTCTAGCACAGATACGCAGTATTTT.

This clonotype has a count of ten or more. CDR3: CASSLSRGNTEAFF. CDR3 coding DNA: TGTGCCAGCAGTTTATCCAGGGGGAACACTGAAGCTTTCTTT. The chain links TRBV12-3 or TRBV12-4 to TRBJ1-1; TRBD1 might be the D (6 bases). V shed 2 bases and J shed 1 base, with 8 bases lying between them. This CDR3 contains 14 residues.

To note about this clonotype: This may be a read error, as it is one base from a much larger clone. CDR3 bases: TGCGCCAGCAGCCAAGATATAGGGGAAAATCAGCCCCAGCGTTTT. Protein product: CASSQDIGENQPQRF. V gene TRBV4-3 combines with J gene TRBJ1-5; possibly TRBD1 for D (5 bases). CDR1 LGHNA and CDR2 YSLEER come from the germline V gene. There are 15 residues in the CDR3.

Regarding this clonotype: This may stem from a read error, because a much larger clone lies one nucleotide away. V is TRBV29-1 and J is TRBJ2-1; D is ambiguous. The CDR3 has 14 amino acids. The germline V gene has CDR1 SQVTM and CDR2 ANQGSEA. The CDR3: CSVEERQHYNEQLF. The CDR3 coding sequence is TGCAGCGTTGAAGAGAGGCAGCATTACAATGAGCAGCTCTTC.

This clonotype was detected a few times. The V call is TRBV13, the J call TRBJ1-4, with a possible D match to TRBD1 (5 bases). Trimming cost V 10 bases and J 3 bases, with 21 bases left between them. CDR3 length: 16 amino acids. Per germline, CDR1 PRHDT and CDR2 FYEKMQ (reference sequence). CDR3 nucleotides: TGTGCCACCCTTCCGGACACCGCATCTTCTAATGAAAAACTGTTTTTT. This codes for CATLPDTASSNEKLFF.